The clone carrying this T cell receptor beta chain was found a few times. This specimen belongs to a study of OX40 agonist ivuxolimab in advanced cancers. Clones were sequenced by immunoSEQ multiplex PCR, and TCRdb holds only the in-frame ones, with some missing. The table shows around 63,000 clones, with about 92% occurring only once. Trimming left V 5 bases short and J 6 bases short, with 8 bases between. CDR1 is SNHLY and CDR2 is FYNNEI in the germline V gene. CDR3 length: 13 amino acids. This clonotype originated in an adult with an advanced solid tumor such as melanoma, head and neck, liver or kidney cancer. The sample in question was CD4+ or CD8+ T cells sorted from blood, obtained in a trial of the OX40 agonist ivuxolimab. This chain links TRBV2 with TRBJ1-6, with D perhaps TRBD1 (5 bases). The CDR3 DNA sequence: TGTGCCAGCAGTAGGGGTAGTAATTCACCCCTCCACTTT. Its translation: CASSRGSNSPLHF.